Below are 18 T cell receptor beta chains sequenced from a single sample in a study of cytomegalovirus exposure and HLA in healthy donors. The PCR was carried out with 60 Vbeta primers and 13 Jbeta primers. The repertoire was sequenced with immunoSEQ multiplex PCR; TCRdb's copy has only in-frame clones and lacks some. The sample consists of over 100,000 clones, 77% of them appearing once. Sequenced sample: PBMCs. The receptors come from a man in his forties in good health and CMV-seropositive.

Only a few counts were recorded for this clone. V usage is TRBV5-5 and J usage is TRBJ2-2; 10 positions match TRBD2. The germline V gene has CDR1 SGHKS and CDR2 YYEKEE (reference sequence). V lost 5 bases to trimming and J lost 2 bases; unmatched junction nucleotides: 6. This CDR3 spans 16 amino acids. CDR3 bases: TGTGCCAGCAGTTCTAGCGGGGGAGCCAACACCGGGGAGCTGTTTTTT. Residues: CASSSSGGANTGELFF.

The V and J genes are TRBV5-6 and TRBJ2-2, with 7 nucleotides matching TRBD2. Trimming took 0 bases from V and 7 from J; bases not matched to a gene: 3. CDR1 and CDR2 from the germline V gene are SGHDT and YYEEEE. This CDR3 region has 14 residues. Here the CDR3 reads CASSLAGGFGELFF. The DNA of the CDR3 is TGTGCCAGCAGCTTGGCCGGGGGGTTCGGGGAGCTGTTTTTT.

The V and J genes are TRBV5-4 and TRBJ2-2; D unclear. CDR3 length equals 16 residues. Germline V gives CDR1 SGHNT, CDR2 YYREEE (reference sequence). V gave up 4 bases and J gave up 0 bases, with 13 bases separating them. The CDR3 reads CASSRAPTANTGELFF. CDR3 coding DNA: TGTGCCAGCAGCCGCGCCCCTACCGCGAACACCGGGGAGCTGTTTTTT.

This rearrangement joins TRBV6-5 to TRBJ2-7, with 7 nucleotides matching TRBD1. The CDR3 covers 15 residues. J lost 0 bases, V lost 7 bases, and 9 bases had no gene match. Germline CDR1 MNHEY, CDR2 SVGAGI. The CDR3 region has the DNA TGTGCCAGCACCTACCGGGCAGGGGGCTCCTACGAGCAGTACTTC. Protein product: CASTYRAGGSYEQYF.

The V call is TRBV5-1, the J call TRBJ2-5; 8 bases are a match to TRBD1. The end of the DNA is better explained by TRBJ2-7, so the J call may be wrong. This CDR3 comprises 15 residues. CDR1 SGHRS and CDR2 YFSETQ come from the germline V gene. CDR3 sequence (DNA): TGCGCCAGCAGCTTGGGGACAGGGAGAATCTACGAGCAGTACTTC. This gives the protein CASSLGTGRIYEQYF.

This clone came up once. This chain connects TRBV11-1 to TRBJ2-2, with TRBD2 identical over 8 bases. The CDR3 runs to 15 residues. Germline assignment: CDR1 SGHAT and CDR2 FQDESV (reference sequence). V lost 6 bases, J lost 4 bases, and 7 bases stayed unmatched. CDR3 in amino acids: CASRPGLALTGELFF. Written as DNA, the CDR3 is TGTGCCAGCAGACCTGGACTAGCACTCACCGGGGAGCTGTTTTTT. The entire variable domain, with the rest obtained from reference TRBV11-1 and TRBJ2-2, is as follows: EAEVAQSPRYKITEKSQAVAFWCDPISGHATLYWYRQILGQGPELLVQFQDESVVDDSQLPKDRFSAERLKGVDSTLKIQPAELGDSAMYLCASRPGLALTGELFFGEGSRLTVL.

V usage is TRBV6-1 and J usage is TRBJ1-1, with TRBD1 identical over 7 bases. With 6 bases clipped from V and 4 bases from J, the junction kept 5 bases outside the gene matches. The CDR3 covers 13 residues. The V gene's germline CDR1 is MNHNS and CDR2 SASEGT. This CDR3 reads CASRVGGGTEAFF. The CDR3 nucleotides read TGTGCCAGCAGAGTAGGGGGCGGCACTGAAGCTTTCTTT.

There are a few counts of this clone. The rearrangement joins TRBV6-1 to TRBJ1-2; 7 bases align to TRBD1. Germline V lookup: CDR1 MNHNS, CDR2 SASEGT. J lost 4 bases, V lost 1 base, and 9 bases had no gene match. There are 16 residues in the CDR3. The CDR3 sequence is CASSEVPGQQPYGYTF. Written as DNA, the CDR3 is TGTGCCAGCAGTGAAGTTCCGGGACAGCAACCCTATGGCTACACCTTC.

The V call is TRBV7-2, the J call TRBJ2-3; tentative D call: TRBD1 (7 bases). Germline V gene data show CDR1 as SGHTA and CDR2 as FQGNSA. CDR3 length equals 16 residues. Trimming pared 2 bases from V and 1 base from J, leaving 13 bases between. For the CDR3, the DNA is TGTGCCAGCAGCTTAAAGGGGGCGGGGCGCACAGATACGCAGTATTTT. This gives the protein CASSLKGAGRTDTQYF.

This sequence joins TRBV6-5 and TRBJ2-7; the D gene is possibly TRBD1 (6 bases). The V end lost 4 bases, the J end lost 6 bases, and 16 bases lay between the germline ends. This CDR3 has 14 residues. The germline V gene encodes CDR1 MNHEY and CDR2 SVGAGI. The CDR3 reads CASSSGSLGAEQYF. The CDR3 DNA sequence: TGTGCCAGCAGTTCCGGCAGTCTGGGGGCCGAGCAGTACTTC.

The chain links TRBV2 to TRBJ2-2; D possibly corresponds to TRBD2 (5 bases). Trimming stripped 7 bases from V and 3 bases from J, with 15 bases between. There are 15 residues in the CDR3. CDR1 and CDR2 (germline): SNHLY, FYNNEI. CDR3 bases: TGTGCCAGCATTCTACATGAGGAGGACACCGGGGAGCTGTTTTTT. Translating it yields CASILHEEDTGELFF.

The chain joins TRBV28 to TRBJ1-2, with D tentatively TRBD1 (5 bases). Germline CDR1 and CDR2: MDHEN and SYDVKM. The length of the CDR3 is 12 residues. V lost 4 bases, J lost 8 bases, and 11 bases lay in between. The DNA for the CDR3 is TGTGCCAGCAGTTCGGGACTGGGAGGCTACACCTTC. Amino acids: CASSSGLGGYTF.

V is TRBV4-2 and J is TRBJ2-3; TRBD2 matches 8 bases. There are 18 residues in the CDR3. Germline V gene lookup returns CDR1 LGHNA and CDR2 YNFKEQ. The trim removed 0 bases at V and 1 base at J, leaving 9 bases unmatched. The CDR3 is CASSQESGAGGRTDTQYF. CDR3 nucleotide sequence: TGTGCCAGCAGCCAAGAGAGCGGCGCGGGGGGACGCACAGATACGCAGTATTTT.

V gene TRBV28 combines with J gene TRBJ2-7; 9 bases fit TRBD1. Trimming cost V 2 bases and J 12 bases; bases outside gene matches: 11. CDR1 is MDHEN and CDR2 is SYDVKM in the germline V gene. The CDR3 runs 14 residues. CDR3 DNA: TGTGCCAGCAGTTTAGCCCTCTTGGGACAGGGTATGTACTTC. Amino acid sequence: CASSLALLGQGMYF.

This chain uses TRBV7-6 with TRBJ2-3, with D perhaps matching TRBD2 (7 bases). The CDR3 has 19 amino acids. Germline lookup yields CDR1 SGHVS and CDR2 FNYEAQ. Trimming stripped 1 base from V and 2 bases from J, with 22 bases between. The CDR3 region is CASSLGRGGDYPFTDTQYF. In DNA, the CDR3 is TGTGCCAGCAGCTTAGGGAGAGGGGGGGACTACCCATTCACAGATACGCAGTATTTT.

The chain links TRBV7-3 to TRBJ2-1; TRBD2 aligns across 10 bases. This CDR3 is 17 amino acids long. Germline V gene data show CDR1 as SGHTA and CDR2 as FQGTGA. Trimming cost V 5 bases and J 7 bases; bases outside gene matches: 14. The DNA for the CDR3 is TGTGCCAGCAGCCCTCGCCCCAGCGGGGGGGTGAGGAATGAGCAGTTCTTC. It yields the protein CASSPRPSGGVRNEQFF.

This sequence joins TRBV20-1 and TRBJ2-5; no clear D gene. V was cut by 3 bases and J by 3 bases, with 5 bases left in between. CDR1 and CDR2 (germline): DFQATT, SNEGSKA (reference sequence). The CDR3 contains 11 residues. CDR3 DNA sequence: TGCAGTGCTAGGGGCAAAGAGACCCAGTACTTC. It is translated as CSARGKETQYF.

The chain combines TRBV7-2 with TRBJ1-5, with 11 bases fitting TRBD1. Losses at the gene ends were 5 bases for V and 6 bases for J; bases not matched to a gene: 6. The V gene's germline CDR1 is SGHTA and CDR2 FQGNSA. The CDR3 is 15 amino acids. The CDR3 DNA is TGTGCCAGCAGCCCCGGGACAGGGGGTGTTCAGCCCCAGCATTTT. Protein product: CASSPGTGGVQPQHF.